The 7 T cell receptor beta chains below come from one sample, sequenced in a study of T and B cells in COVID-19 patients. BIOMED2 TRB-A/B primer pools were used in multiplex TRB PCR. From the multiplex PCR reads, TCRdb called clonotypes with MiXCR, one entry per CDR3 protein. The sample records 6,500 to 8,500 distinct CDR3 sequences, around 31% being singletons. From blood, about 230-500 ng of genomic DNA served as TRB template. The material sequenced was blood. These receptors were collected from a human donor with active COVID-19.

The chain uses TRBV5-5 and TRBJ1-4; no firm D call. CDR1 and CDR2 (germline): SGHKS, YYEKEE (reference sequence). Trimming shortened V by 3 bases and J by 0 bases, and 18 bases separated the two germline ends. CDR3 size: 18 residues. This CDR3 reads CASSSTGRVPATNEKLFF. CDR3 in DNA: TGTGCCAGCAGCTCGACCGGGAGAGTGCCTGCAACTAATGAAAAACTGTTTTTT.

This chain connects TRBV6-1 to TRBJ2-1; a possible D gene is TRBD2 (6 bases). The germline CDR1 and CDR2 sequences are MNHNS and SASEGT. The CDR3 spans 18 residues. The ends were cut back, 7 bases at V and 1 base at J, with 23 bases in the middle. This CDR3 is CASNSPHGGYRSYNEQFF. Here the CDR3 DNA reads TGTGCCAGCAATTCACCCCATGGGGGGTATCGATCCTACAATGAGCAGTTCTTC.

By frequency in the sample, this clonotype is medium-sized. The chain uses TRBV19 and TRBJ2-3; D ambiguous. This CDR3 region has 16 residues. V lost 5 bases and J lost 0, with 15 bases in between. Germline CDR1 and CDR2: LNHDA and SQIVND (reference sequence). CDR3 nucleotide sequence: TGTGCCAGTAGTGGTGCCCGCTCGGTAAGCACAGATACGCAGTATTTT. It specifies CASSGARSVSTDTQYF.

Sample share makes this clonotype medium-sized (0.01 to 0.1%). The CDR3 here is CASSSGQGGTDTQYF. The CDR3 DNA reads TGTGCCAGCAGCTCCGGACAGGGGGGGACAGATACGCAGTATTTT. The chain has TRBV5-4 and TRBJ2-3; TRBD1 matches 10 bases. The length of the CDR3 is 15 residues. J lost 3 bases, V lost 3 bases, and 4 bases had no gene match. Germline CDR1 SGHNT, CDR2 YYREEE (reference sequence). The complete variable domain, with remaining parts taken from reference TRBV5-4 and TRBJ2-3, reads ETGVTQSPTHLIKTRGQQVTLRCSSQSGHNTVSWYQQALGQGPQFIFQYYREEENGRGNFPPRFSGLQFPNYSSELNVNALELDDSALYLCASSSGQGGTDTQYFGPGTRLTVL.

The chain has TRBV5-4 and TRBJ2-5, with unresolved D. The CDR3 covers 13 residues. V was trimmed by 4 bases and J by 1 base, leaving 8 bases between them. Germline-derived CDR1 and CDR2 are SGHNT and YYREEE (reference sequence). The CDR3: CASSPTRQETQYF. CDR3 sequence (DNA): TGTGCCAGCAGCCCGACCCGCCAAGAGACCCAGTACTTC.

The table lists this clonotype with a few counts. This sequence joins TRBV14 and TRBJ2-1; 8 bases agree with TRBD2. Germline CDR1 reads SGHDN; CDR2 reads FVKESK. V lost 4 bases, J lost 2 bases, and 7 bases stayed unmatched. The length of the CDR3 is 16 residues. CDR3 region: CASSLGGGRPYNEQFF. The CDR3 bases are TGTGCCAGCAGCCTCGGGGGGGGGCGCCCCTACAATGAGCAGTTCTTC.

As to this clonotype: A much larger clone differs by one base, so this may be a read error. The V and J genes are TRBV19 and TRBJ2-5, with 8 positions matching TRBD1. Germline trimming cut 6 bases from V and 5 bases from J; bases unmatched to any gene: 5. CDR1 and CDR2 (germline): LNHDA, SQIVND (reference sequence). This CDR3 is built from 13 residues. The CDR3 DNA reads TGTGCCAGTAGAAACACAGGGGGGGAGACCCAGTACTTC. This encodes CASRNTGGETQYF.